This entry features one T cell receptor (beta chain) sequence. This entry comes from a study of blood T cell repertoires in COVID-19. Per the original methods: Amplification from reference gene primers served as the basis for estimated nucleated cell counts. Here immunoSEQ multiplex PCR was the method, and the copy in TCRdb shows in-frame clones only, minus some. That table furnishes V, J and clone size, whereas the DNA furnished D and trimming. The sample holds about 220,000 clones; 75% to 85% are singletons and the top ten take 9.7%. V was trimmed by 2 bases and J by 0 bases, leaving 9 bases between them. CDR3 length equals 15 residues. CDR1 SGDLS and CDR2 YYNGEE come from the germline V gene.

Sequenced input: peripheral blood. The TCR originated in a man aged 50-59 years with active or convalescent COVID-19. The rearrangement uses TRBV9 and TRBJ2-1; possibly TRBD1 for D (5 bases). CDR3 sequence: CASSVQDNSYNEQFF. CDR3 in DNA: TGTGCCAGCAGCGTTCAGGACAACTCCTACAATGAGCAGTTCTTC. Based on the CDR3 plus reference TRBV9 and TRBJ2-1, the full variable domain is DSGVTQTPKHLITATGQRVTLRCSPRSGDLSVYWYQQSLDQGLQFLIQYYNGEERAKGNILERFSAQQFPDLHSELNLSSLELGDSALYFCASSVQDNSYNEQFFGPGTRLTVL.